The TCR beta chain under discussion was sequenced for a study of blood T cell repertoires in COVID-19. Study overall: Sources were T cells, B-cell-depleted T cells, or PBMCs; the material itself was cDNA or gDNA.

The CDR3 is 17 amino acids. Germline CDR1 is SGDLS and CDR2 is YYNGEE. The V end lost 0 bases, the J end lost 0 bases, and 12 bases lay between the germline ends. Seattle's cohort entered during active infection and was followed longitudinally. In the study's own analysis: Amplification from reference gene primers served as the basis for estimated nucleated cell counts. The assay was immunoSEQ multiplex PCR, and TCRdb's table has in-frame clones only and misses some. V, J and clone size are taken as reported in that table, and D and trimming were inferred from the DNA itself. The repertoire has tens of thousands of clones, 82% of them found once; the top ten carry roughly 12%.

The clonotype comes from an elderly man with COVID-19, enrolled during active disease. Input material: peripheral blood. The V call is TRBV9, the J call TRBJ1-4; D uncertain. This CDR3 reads CASSVVRWAPTNEKLFF. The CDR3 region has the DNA TGTGCCAGCAGCGTAGTACGGTGGGCGCCAACTAATGAAAAACTGTTTTTT.